One and the same sample provided the 6 T cell receptor beta chains below, sequenced in a study of molecular identifiers for immune sequencing clone quantification. MiXCR, run by TCRdb on the PCR reads, gives a single entry per CDR3 protein. The sample contains about 640,000 distinct CDR3 sequences, about 20% of which appear only once. Sequenced input: naive CD8+ T cells from blood, with Jurkat cell RNA spiked in. As to subset: FACS-sorted CD8+CD4-CCR7+CD45RA+ naive T cells. These receptors all stem from a human donor in good health. Some libraries in this study had Jurkat cell RNA spiked in.

The genes are TRBV28 and TRBJ2-7; D remains ambiguous. V lost 4 bases and J lost 3, with 19 bases in between. The CDR3 length is 16 residues. From germline, CDR1 is MDHEN and CDR2 SYDVKM. In DNA, the CDR3 is TGTGCCAGCAGTTCCCCCCGCCGGGCCCCGGACTACGAGCAGTACTTC. Translated: CASSSPRRAPDYEQYF.

This clonotype was detected ten times or more. This chain connects TRBV6-2 or TRBV6-3 to TRBJ1-1; D unclear. Germline V gene data show CDR1 as MNHEY and CDR2 as SVGEGT. V dropped 0 bases and J dropped 6 bases, with 8 bases sitting between them. The CDR3 has 13 amino acids. CDR3 loop: CASSYSVISEAFF. The CDR3 nucleotides are TGTGCCAGCAGTTACTCGGTCATATCTGAAGCTTTCTTT.

In the case of this clonotype: One end of the junction is discordant with germline, which a read error may explain. The gene calls are TRBV3-1 and TRBJ1-2, with 7 bases that match TRBD1. CDR3 length: 16 residues. The germline CDR1 and CDR2 sequences are LGHDT and YNNKEL (reference sequence). The CDR3 loop reads CASSHEGQSANYGYNF. The CDR3 nucleotides are TGTGCCAGCAGCCATGAGGGACAGAGTGCTAACTATGGCTACAACTTC.

This clonotype was counted ten times or more. CDR3 in DNA: TGTGCCAGCAGGCGGGAGGACAGGGGGATTGAAGGCTACACCTTC. Translation gives CASRREDRGIEGYTF. This sequence joins TRBV5-4 and TRBJ1-2; 10 bases are shared with TRBD1. Germline CDR1 and CDR2: SGHNT and YYREEE (reference sequence). Germline trimming cut 5 bases from V and 8 bases from J; bases unmatched to any gene: 12. The CDR3 covers 15 residues.

The sample holds many counts of this clonotype. The V call is TRBV9, the J call TRBJ2-7; tentatively, D is TRBD1 (6 bases). From germline, CDR1 is SGDLS and CDR2 YYNGEE. The V end lost 5 bases, the J end lost 2 bases, and 14 bases lay between the germline ends. The CDR3 length is 14 residues. The CDR3 bases are TGTGCCAGCAGTCCCGGGACAACCACCTACGAGCAGTACTTC. This gives the protein CASSPGTTTYEQYF.

This clonotype showed up just once. This likely comes from a read error, as the CDR3 has no conserved phenylalanine or tryptophan at its end. CDR3 bases: TGTGCCAGCACCCGGAACACTGAAGCTTTCCTT. This gives the protein CASTRNTEAFL. The genes are TRBV7-9 and TRBJ1-1, with no clear D. This CDR3 contains 11 residues. Germline-derived CDR1 and CDR2 are SEHNR and FQNEAQ (reference sequence). V lost 7 bases to trimming and J lost 1 base, with 4 bases between them.